This T cell receptor (beta chain) was captured by sequencing in a study of cytomegalovirus exposure and HLA in healthy donors. Trimming shortened V by 5 bases and J by 1 base, and 11 bases separated the two germline ends. The CDR3 is made up of 14 amino acids. Looked up from germline, CDR1 is SGHRS and CDR2 is YFSETQ. A multiplex PCR was run with 60 Vbeta primers and 13 Jbeta primers. Produced via immunoSEQ multiplex PCR; TCRdb's table is partial and in-frame only. The sample has roughly 200,000 clones, around 88% seen once. This clone was recorded only once. The clonotype was recovered from a woman younger than 45 in good health and CMV-seronegative. The rearrangement uses TRBV5-1 and TRBJ2-3; TRBD2 is a possible D gene (5 bases). Input material: PBMCs. The CDR3 DNA sequence: TGCGCCAGCAGGCCCCTAGCCGGCACAGATACGCAGTATTTT. Protein: CASRPLAGTDTQYF.